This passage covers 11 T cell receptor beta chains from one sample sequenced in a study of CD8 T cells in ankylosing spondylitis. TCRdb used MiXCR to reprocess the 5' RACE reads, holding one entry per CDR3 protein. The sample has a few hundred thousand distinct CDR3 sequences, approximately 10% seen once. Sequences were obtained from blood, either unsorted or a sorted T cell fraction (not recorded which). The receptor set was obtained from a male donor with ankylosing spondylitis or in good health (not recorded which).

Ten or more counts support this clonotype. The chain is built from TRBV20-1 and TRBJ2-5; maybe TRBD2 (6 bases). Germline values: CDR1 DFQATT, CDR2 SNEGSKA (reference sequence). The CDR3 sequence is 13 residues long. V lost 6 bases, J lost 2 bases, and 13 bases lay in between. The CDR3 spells CSATKTSQETQYF. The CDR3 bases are TGCAGTGCGACGAAGACTAGTCAAGAGACCCAGTACTTC.

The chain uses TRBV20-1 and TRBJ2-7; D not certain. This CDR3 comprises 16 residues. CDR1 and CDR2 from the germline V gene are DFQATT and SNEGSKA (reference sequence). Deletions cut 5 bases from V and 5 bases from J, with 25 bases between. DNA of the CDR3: TGCAGTGCTTTTAGTCCGCGGCAGCTCATTATGGACGAGCAGTACTTC. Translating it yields CSAFSPRQLIMDEQYF.

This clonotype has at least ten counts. CDR3 sequence reads: CASSWGLTGTGELFF. Here the CDR3 DNA reads TGCGCCAGCAGCTGGGGCCTAACCGGGACCGGGGAGCTGTTTTTT. V and J are TRBV5-1 and TRBJ2-2; D is possibly TRBD1 (5 bases). V gave up 3 bases and J gave up 5 bases, with 14 bases separating them. The CDR3 covers 15 residues. Germline lookup yields CDR1 SGHRS and CDR2 YFSETQ.

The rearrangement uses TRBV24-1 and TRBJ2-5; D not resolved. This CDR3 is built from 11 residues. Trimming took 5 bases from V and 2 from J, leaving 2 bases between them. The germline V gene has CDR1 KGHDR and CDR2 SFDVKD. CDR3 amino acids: CATSAQETQYF. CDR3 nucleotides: TGTGCCACCAGTGCTCAAGAGACCCAGTACTTC.

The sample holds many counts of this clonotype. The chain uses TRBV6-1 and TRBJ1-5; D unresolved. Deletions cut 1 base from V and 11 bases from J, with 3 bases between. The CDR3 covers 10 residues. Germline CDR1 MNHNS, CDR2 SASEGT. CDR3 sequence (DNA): TGTGCCAGCAGTGAAGATACCCAGCATTTT. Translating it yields CASSEDTQHF.

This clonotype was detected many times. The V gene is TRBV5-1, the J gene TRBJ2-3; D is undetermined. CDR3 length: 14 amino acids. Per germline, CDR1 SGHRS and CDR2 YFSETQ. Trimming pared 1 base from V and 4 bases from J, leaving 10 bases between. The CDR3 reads CASSLLRLADTQYF. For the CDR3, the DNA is TGCGCCAGCAGCTTGCTAAGGCTCGCAGATACGCAGTATTTT.

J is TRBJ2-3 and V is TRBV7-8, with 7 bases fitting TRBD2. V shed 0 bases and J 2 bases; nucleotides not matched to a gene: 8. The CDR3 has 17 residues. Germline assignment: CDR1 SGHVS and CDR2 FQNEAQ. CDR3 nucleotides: TGTGCCAGCAGCTTAGCGGTACTAGCGTACCCCACAGATACGCAGTATTTT. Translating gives CASSLAVLAYPTDTQYF.

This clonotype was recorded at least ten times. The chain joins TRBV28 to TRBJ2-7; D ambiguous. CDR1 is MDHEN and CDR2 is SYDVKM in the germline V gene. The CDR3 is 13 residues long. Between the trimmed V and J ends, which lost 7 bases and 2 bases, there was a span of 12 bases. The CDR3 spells CASNPTKAYEQYF. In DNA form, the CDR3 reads TGTGCCAGCAACCCAACTAAAGCCTACGAGCAGTACTTC.

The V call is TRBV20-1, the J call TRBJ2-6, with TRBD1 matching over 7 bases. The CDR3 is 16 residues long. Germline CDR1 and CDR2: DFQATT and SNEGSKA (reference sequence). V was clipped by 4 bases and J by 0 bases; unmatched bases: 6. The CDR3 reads CSATTGAPSGANVLTF. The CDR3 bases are TGCAGTGCTACTACAGGGGCCCCCTCTGGGGCCAACGTCCTGACTTTC.

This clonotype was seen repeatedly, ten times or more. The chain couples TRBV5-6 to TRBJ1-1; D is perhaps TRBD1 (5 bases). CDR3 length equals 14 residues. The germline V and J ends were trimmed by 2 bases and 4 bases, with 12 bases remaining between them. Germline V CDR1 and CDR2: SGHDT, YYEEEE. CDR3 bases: TGTGCCAGCAGCTTCCCAGGGCTGGCCACTGAAGCTTTCTTT. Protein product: CASSFPGLATEAFF.

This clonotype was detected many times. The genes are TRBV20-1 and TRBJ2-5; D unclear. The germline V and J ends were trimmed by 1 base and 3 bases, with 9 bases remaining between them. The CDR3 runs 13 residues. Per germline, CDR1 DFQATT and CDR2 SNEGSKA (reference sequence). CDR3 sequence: CSARADIKETQYF. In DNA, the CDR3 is TGCAGTGCTAGAGCCGACATAAAAGAGACCCAGTACTTC.